The next 32 T cell receptor beta chains were all read from a single sample in a study of blood T cell repertoires in COVID-19. Measured with immunoSEQ multiplex PCR; TCRdb has only the in-frame clones, and not every one. This table holds roughly 250,000 clones, 82% found once. Sample: peripheral blood. Receptors originate from a woman over 75 with active or convalescent COVID-19.

The CDR3 DNA follows: TGTGCCAGCAGAGGGGACAGAGATACGCAGTATTTT. This gives the protein CASRGDRDTQYF. This sequence joins TRBV2 and TRBJ2-3, with 7 bases fitting TRBD1. J lost 5 bases, V lost 6 bases, and 2 bases had no gene match. Per the germline V gene, CDR1 is SNHLY and CDR2 is FYNNEI. The CDR3 sequence is 12 residues long.

The chain carries TRBV2 and TRBJ1-4; TRBD1 aligns across 9 bases. This CDR3 is 14 amino acids long. CDR1 is SNHLY, CDR2 FYNNEI, per germline. Losses at the gene ends were 8 bases for V and 11 bases for J; bases not matched to a gene: 12. In DNA, the CDR3 is TGTGCCAGCGTGGATCGGACAGGGGAAGGGAAACTGTTTTTT. Residues: CASVDRTGEGKLFF.

The V call is TRBV11-2, the J call TRBJ2-3; TRBD2 might be the D (6 bases). CDR3 length: 17 residues. Per the germline V gene, CDR1 is SGHAT and CDR2 is FQNNGV. Trimming removed 3 bases from V and 0 bases from J, with 16 bases in between. CDR3 sequence (DNA): TGTGCCAGCAGCTTTCGTGCGTGGGGACTGAGCACAGATACGCAGTATTTT. It translates to CASSFRAWGLSTDTQYF.

This chain uses TRBV28 with TRBJ1-5; D not certain. The CDR3 totals 17 residues. Germline V gene lookup returns CDR1 MDHEN and CDR2 SYDVKM. V lost 2 bases to trimming and J lost 5 bases, with 19 bases between them. The CDR3 bases are TGTGCCAGCAGTTTAATTCAGAATTGGGCACTCGATCAGCCCCAGCATTTT. Translating gives CASSLIQNWALDQPQHF. Together with reference TRBV28 and TRBJ1-5, the CDR3 gives the full variable domain: DVKVTQSSRYLVKRTGEKVFLECVQDMDHENMFWYRQDPGLGLRLIYFSYDVKMKEKGDIPEGYSVSREKKERFSLILESASTNQTSMYLCASSLIQNWALDQPQHFGDGTRLSIL.

This chain joins TRBV28 and TRBJ2-7, with 7 bases matching TRBD2. This CDR3 comprises 14 residues. CDR1 is MDHEN and CDR2 is SYDVKM in the germline V gene. V lost 10 bases, J lost 4 bases, and 13 bases stayed unmatched. The CDR3 loop reads CATFAPGLRYEQYF. The CDR3 nucleotides are TGTGCCACCTTTGCTCCGGGACTACGGTACGAGCAGTACTTC.

V usage is TRBV5-1 and J usage is TRBJ2-1; D uncertain. Germline CDR1 SGHRS, CDR2 YFSETQ. Trimming removed 0 bases at V and 4 bases at J, with 8 bases between. This CDR3 is 14 amino acids long. CDR3 sequence reads: CASSLGGVYNEQFF. DNA of the CDR3: TGCGCCAGCAGCTTGGGCGGAGTTTACAATGAGCAGTTCTTC. Full variable domain (rest looked up from reference TRBV5-1 and TRBJ2-1): KAGVTQTPRYLIKTRGQQVTLSCSPISGHRSVSWYQQTPGQGLQFLFEYFSETQRNKGNFPGRFSGRQFSNSRSEMNVSTLELGDSALYLCASSLGGVYNEQFFGPGTRLTVL.

This clone appeared a single time. The rearrangement uses TRBV29-1 and TRBJ1-1; D is undetermined. The CDR3 is 13 residues long. Per germline, CDR1 SQVTM and CDR2 ANQGSEA. The V and J ends lost 3 bases and 2 bases respectively, with 10 bases between them. CDR3 sequence (DNA): TGCAGCGTTGAGAGGCACACCAACACTGAAGCTTTCTTT. Translated: CSVERHTNTEAFF.

This chain connects TRBV3-1 (or the pseudogene TRBV3-2) to TRBJ2-7; weak D call: TRBD1 (5 bases). V lost 5 bases to trimming and J lost 2 bases, with 10 bases between them. The CDR3 extends over 13 amino acids. The germline gives CDR1 LGHDT, CDR2 YNNKEL (reference sequence). The CDR3 DNA reads TGTGCCAGCAGCGCCAGGGTGGCCTACGAGCAGTACTTC. Protein: CASSARVAYEQYF.

The chain uses TRBV3-1 (or the pseudogene TRBV3-2) and TRBJ1-4; D is unresolved. The CDR3 consists of 13 residues. V lost 1 base and J 10 bases, leaving 10 bases between the germline ends. Germline lookup yields CDR1 LGHDT and CDR2 YNNKEL (reference sequence). In DNA, the CDR3 is TGTGCCAGCAGCCAAGTACAAGGAGGAAAACTGTTTTTT. Encoded protein: CASSQVQGGKLFF.

This clone appeared a single time. CDR3 sequence reads: CASSLLGGDQPQHF. As DNA, the CDR3 is TGCGCCAGCAGCTTGCTAGGGGGTGATCAGCCCCAGCATTTT. V is TRBV5-1 and J is TRBJ1-5; a possible D gene is TRBD1 (6 bases). Germline CDR1 reads SGHRS; CDR2 reads YFSETQ. V was pared by 1 base and J by 5 bases, with 10 bases between. This CDR3 has 14 amino acids.

This clone was found once. The V gene is TRBV5-1, the J gene TRBJ2-3, with D unresolved. CDR1 SGHRS and CDR2 YFSETQ come from the germline V gene. V dropped 0 bases and J dropped 4 bases, with 9 bases sitting between them. This CDR3 has 14 residues. CDR3 nucleotides: TGCGCCAGCAGCTTGGAGGTCAGCGCAGATACGCAGTATTTT. This translates into CASSLEVSADTQYF.

The rearrangement joins TRBV30 to TRBJ1-4, with D tentatively TRBD1 (5 bases). V dropped 2 bases and J dropped 13 bases, with 23 bases sitting between them. The CDR3 consists of 15 residues. Germline CDR1 is GTSNPN and CDR2 is SVGIG (reference sequence). The CDR3 loop is CAWSFTDLLFGGLFF. In DNA form, the CDR3 reads TGTGCCTGGAGTTTCACGGACCTCCTCTTCGGGGGACTGTTTTTT.

In regard to this clone: One end of the junction varies from germline; a read error may be responsible. The chain has TRBV7-7 and TRBJ1-6, with D unclear. This CDR3 comprises 13 residues. The germline V gene encodes CDR1 SSHAT and CDR2 FNYEAQ (reference sequence). The CDR3 sequence: CASSLQLDSPLHF. Written as DNA, the CDR3 is TGTGCTAGCAGCTTGCAGTTGGATTCACCCCTCCACTTT.

This chain joins TRBV14 and TRBJ2-7; 7 nucleotides match TRBD1. J lost 1 base, V lost 4 bases, and 7 bases had no gene match. Germline-derived CDR1 and CDR2 are SGHDN and FVKESK. This CDR3 spans 15 amino acids. The CDR3 protein is CASSRSGGASYEQYF. Written as DNA, the CDR3 is TGTGCCAGCAGCCGATCAGGGGGAGCGTCCTACGAGCAGTACTTC.

This clone was seen a single time. The chain links TRBV2 to TRBJ2-6; D is undetermined. V was pared by 8 bases and J by 1 base, with 18 bases between. CDR1 SNHLY and CDR2 FYNNEI come from the germline V gene. The CDR3 runs 17 residues. CDR3 protein: CASRTRLQESGANVLTF. CDR3 in DNA: TGTGCCAGCCGAACACGGCTTCAGGAATCTGGGGCCAACGTCCTGACTTTC.

This clone was counted only a few times. The chain couples TRBV9 to TRBJ2-5; D is uncertain. Germline CDR1 is SGDLS and CDR2 is YYNGEE. The CDR3 contains 15 residues. The V end was cut by 0 bases, the J end by 1 base, with 10 bases between. In DNA, the CDR3 is TGTGCCAGCAGCGTAGGGCTACAGCCCCAAGAGACCCAGTACTTC. Translation gives CASSVGLQPQETQYF.

This clone has more than one count but fewer than ten. The J gene is TRBJ1-1, the V gene TRBV28, with 9 bases aligning to TRBD1. This CDR3 comprises 14 residues. Germline CDR1 reads MDHEN; CDR2 reads SYDVKM. Germline trimming cut 4 bases from V and 7 bases from J; bases unmatched to any gene: 7. In DNA, the CDR3 is TGTGCCAGCAGTTCCTCACAGGGGGCGTTTGAAGCTTTCTTT. Protein sequence: CASSSSQGAFEAFF.

V usage is TRBV2 and J usage is TRBJ2-7, with TRBD1 matching 8 bases. The CDR3 loop spans 13 amino acids. With 6 bases clipped from V and 3 bases from J, the junction kept 4 bases outside the gene matches. The germline V gene has CDR1 SNHLY and CDR2 FYNNEI. The CDR3, as DNA: TGTGCCAGCAGGCAGGGGGCGAACTACGAGCAGTACTTC. Amino acids: CASRQGANYEQYF.

The rearrangement links TRBV1 to TRBJ1-1; the tabulated D call, TRBD1, remains unverified against the DNA. TRBV1 is a listed pseudogene. This CDR3 spans 15 amino acids. Here the CDR3 DNA reads TGCACCAGCAGCCAAATAGGGGGCGATATCACTGAAGCTTTCTTT. Amino acid sequence: CTSSQIGGDITEAFF.

The J gene is TRBJ1-5, the V gene TRBV19, with a possible D match to TRBD1 (5 bases). This CDR3 is built from 14 residues. V dropped 2 bases and J dropped 3 bases, with 8 bases sitting between them. Germline V gene lookup returns CDR1 LNHDA and CDR2 SQIVND (reference sequence). DNA of the CDR3: TGTGCCAGTAGTATAAGCAGGGCCAATCAGCCCCAGCATTTT. Its protein product is CASSISRANQPQHF.

The CDR3: CASSKRTRVRTGELFF. In nucleotides, the CDR3 is TGTGCCAGCAGCAAAAGGACCAGGGTTCGGACCGGGGAGCTGTTTTTT. The V and J genes are TRBV21-1 and TRBJ2-2; the table calls TRBD1, which could not be checked here. TRBV21-1 is flagged as a pseudogene. The CDR3 is made up of 16 amino acids.

This clone was seen a single time. This chain connects TRBV7-9 to TRBJ2-7, with 8 positions matching TRBD1. This CDR3 is built from 14 residues. Germline trimming cut 3 bases from V and 2 bases from J; bases unmatched to any gene: 3. The germline V gene encodes CDR1 SEHNR and CDR2 FQNEAQ (reference sequence). The CDR3 DNA sequence: TGTGCCAGCAGCTTTCAGGGGGCAACCTACGAGCAGTACTTC. Its translation is CASSFQGATYEQYF.

The J gene is TRBJ2-7, the V gene TRBV6-5, with TRBD1 as a possible D gene (6 bases). CDR1 MNHEY and CDR2 SVGAGI come from the germline V gene. The CDR3 runs to 11 residues. The germline V and J ends were trimmed by 7 bases and 4 bases, with 8 bases remaining between them. The CDR3 DNA reads TGTGCCAGCAACGACAGGTACGAGCAGTACTTC. It yields the protein CASNDRYEQYF.

V gene TRBV20-1 combines with J gene TRBJ2-5, with 8 bases aligning to TRBD2. This CDR3 has 13 amino acids. Trimming at V came to 3 bases and at J to 5 bases, leaving 5 bases not matched to a gene. Germline V lookup: CDR1 DFQATT, CDR2 SNEGSKA (reference sequence). The CDR3 spells CSASRSGEETQYF. CDR3 nucleotides: TGCAGTGCTAGTCGTAGCGGGGAGGAGACCCAGTACTTC.

The chain is built from TRBV29-1 and TRBJ1-2, with 8 positions matching TRBD1. J was trimmed by 4 bases and V by 5 bases; bases with no gene match: 6. Germline-derived CDR1 and CDR2 are SQVTM and ANQGSEA. This CDR3 contains 13 residues. This chain's CDR3 is CSVRTGLSYGYTF. The CDR3 region has the DNA TGCAGCGTTAGGACAGGGTTGAGCTATGGCTACACCTTC.

The chain couples TRBV24-1 to TRBJ2-1; 7 bases are a match to TRBD2. This CDR3 has 14 residues. Germline CDR1 KGHDR, CDR2 SFDVKD. After removal of 3 bases from V and 7 bases from J, the junction contained 5 bases not matched to a gene. The CDR3 DNA reads TGTGCCACCAGTGATGCCGGGACTAAAAATGAGCAGTTCTTC. Translating it yields CATSDAGTKNEQFF.

V is TRBV6-1 and J is TRBJ2-7, with D possibly TRBD1 on 6 matching bases. The CDR3 loop spans 16 amino acids. The V and J ends lost 4 bases and 6 bases respectively, with 22 bases between them. Germline assignment: CDR1 MNHNS and CDR2 SASEGT. The CDR3 here is CASSVYRVSISGEQYF. In nucleotides, the CDR3 is TGTGCCAGCAGTGTATACAGGGTTTCAATTTCGGGCGAGCAGTACTTC.

This chain connects TRBV2 to TRBJ2-5, with 11 positions matching TRBD2. Germline assignment: CDR1 SNHLY and CDR2 FYNNEI. The CDR3 has 15 amino acids. Trimming took 6 bases from V and 5 from J; bases not matched to a gene: 8. Here the CDR3 reads CASSLSGGARETQYF. The CDR3 region has the DNA TGTGCCAGCAGCCTTAGCGGGGGGGCCCGGGAGACCCAGTACTTC.

This chain connects TRBV5-4 to TRBJ1-1; unclear D gene. The CDR3 loop spans 14 amino acids. CDR1 is SGHNT, CDR2 YYREEE, per germline (reference sequence). V was shortened by 0 bases and J by 5 bases, with 11 bases between the two germline ends. The CDR3 coding sequence is TGTGCCAGCAGCTTGGACCGGGAGAGGACTGAAGCTTTCTTT. This gives the protein CASSLDRERTEAFF.

The chain uses TRBV5-1 and TRBJ2-3, with TRBD1 as a possible D gene (6 bases). Germline CDR1 and CDR2: SGHRS and YFSETQ. The length of the CDR3 is 14 residues. Trimming left V 3 bases short and J 4 bases short, with 12 bases between. The chain's CDR3 is CASSSGQMADTQYF. The CDR3 nucleotides read TGCGCCAGCAGCTCTGGACAGATGGCAGATACGCAGTATTTT.

The chain couples TRBV29-1 to TRBJ1-5, with 12 bases lining up with TRBD1. Germline CDR1 and CDR2: SQVTM and ANQGSEA. There are 16 residues in the CDR3. J was trimmed by 7 bases and V by 4 bases; bases with no gene match: 11. CDR3 DNA sequence: TGCAGCGTTGGGGAGGGACAGGGGGCTTCTGGGCAGCCCCAGCATTTT. Residues: CSVGEGQGASGQPQHF. Drawing the rest from reference TRBV29-1 and TRBJ1-5, the complete variable domain is SAVISQKPSRDICQRGTSLTIQCQVDSQVTMMFWYRQQPGQSLTLIATANQGSEATYESGFVIDKFPISRPNLTFSTLTVSNMSPEDSSIYLCSVGEGQGASGQPQHFGDGTRLSIL.

The chain is built from TRBV7-9 and TRBJ1-2; D gene ambiguous. With 1 base removed from V and 6 bases from J, the gap between germline ends came to 9 bases. This CDR3 comprises 13 residues. Looked up from germline, CDR1 is SEHNR and CDR2 is FQNEAQ (reference sequence). The CDR3: CASSLESEDGYTF. CDR3 nucleotides: TGTGCCAGCAGCTTAGAATCCGAGGATGGCTACACCTTC.